This T cell receptor (beta chain) was obtained from a study of blood T cell repertoires in COVID-19. CDR3 length equals 15 residues. The V segment lost 5 bases and the J segment 6 bases; nucleotides outside the gene matches: 9. Germline lookup yields CDR1 MDHEN and CDR2 SYDVKM. Sequencing was performed with immunoSEQ multiplex PCR; in TCRdb, only in-frame clones are kept and a portion is missing. The sample has 200,000 to 250,000 clones; 84% are singletons. Recovered status applied to Cohort 3 donors who had two consecutive negative PCRs. It also applied to those with clearance or with symptom resolution.

This chain links TRBV28 with TRBJ1-3; 8 bases line up with TRBD1. The TCR comes from a woman in her thirties or forties who had recovered from COVID-19. The sample taken for sequencing was PBMCs or T cells enriched from blood (not recorded which). The CDR3 spells CASSPPRQGQNTIYF. The DNA of the CDR3 is TGTGCCAGCAGTCCCCCACGACAGGGGCAAAACACCATATATTTT.